This T cell receptor beta chain is drawn from a study of CD8 T cells in Susac syndrome. Findings and caveats of the study: The number of Susac-specific public clones found was more than 15 in total CD8+ repertoires and several in CD8+ TEMRA repertoires.

A quantity of about 0.5 to 1 ug RNA underwent reverse transcription using random hexamers. It was immunoSEQ multiplex PCR that amplified TCR beta CDR3 across 54 Vbeta and 13 Jbeta. TCRdb reprocessed the immunoSEQ multiplex PCR reads via MiXCR and lists one record per CDR3 protein. The sample gives roughly 130,000 distinct CDR3 sequences, about 95% of which show up once; roughly 0.29% is in the top ten. Remarks on this clonotype: The target antigen is unknown.

Patients with Susac syndrome met diagnostic criteria defined recently for definite or probable disease. Sequences were obtained from CD8+ T cells from PBMCs. The origin of this receptor is a human donor with Susac syndrome.

In nucleotides, the CDR3 is TGCAGCGTTGAACAGACAGGGGCAGAGGAAAAACTGTTTTTT. Translation: CSVEQTGAEEKLFF. The chain combines TRBV29-1 with TRBJ1-4; the match to TRBD1 covers 8 bases. This CDR3 contains 14 residues. Losses at the gene ends were 2 bases for V and 8 bases for J; bases not matched to a gene: 7. The germline V gene has CDR1 SQVTM and CDR2 ANQGSEA.